This entry describes one TCR beta chain. What it binds is unknown. This record belongs to a study of CD8 T cells in Susac syndrome. Overall study findings and caveats: TCR sequencing and HLA analysis covered a relatively small number of individuals.

RNA, at roughly 0.45 to 1 ug, was reverse transcribed with random hexamers. TCR beta CDR3 was amplified by immunoSEQ multiplex PCR. This amplification extended across 54 Vbeta and 13 Jbeta segments. TCRdb ran MiXCR on the immunoSEQ multiplex PCR reads and lists one entry per CDR3 protein. The data show about 300,000 distinct CDR3 sequences, 70% to 90% seen once. J was trimmed by 2 bases and V by 7 bases; bases with no gene match: 11. Per germline, CDR1 SGHAT and CDR2 FQNNGV. This CDR3 spans 16 amino acids. Sequencing targeted TCR beta in blood CD8+ and CD4+ T cells. Those who served as multiple sclerosis controls were treatment-naive patients with stable or active relapsing-remitting disease.

Material: CD8+ T cells from PBMCs. This sequence was found in a human donor with multiple sclerosis. The rearrangement links TRBV11-2 to TRBJ2-1; TRBD2 agrees at 7 bases. As DNA, the CDR3 is TGTGCCAGCATCCCTGAGGGGCTAGCGGCCTACAATGAGCAGTTCTTC. The encoded protein is CASIPEGLAAYNEQFF.